This entry describes one T cell receptor beta chain. The CDR3 is made up of 15 amino acids. V shed 2 bases, J shed 3 bases, and the junction held 7 bases outside the gene matches. Germline V gene lookup returns CDR1 SGHRS and CDR2 YFSETQ. The sample comes from a study of blood T cell repertoires in COVID-19. About the research overall: Collection of acute and convalescent COVID-19 samples took place in the United States, Italy and Spain.

How the authors handled the data: It was from reference gene primer amplification that nucleated cell counts were estimated. Data came from immunoSEQ multiplex PCR; TCRdb stores just in-frame clones and leaves some out. The D gene and trimming were derived from the DNA, and the V and J assignments and clone size from that table. Found here are about 100,000 clones, approximately 80% of them singletons; the top ten hold roughly a third. This clonotype was obtained from a man between 65 and 80 years old with active or convalescent COVID-19. The J gene is TRBJ1-1, the V gene TRBV5-1, with TRBD1 identical over 7 bases. The sequencing sample was made of peripheral blood. The DNA of the CDR3 is TGCGCCAGCAGCTTACAGGGGCCGGGTGACACTGAAGCTTTCTTT. Its protein product is CASSLQGPGDTEAFF.